This TCR beta chain was observed in a study of control samples from healthy donors and cancer patients. TCRdb's copy holds only in-frame clones and misses some; the assay was immunoSEQ multiplex PCR. The sample lists approximately 160,000 clones, around nine tenths occurring once. V gave up 9 bases and J gave up 5 bases, with 8 bases separating them. CDR1 and CDR2 (germline): SEHNR, FQNEAQ (reference sequence). The CDR3 has 10 residues. The receptor comes from a woman aged 25 to 39 in good health. Material: blood. The V call is TRBV7-9, the J call TRBJ2-7, with D hard to call. The CDR3 coding sequence is TGTGCCAGGAGGACGGACGAGCAGTACTTC. Protein sequence: CARRTDEQYF.